The present T cell receptor beta chain was sequenced within a study of blood T cell repertoires in COVID-19. As processed by the authors: Amplified reference gene primers provided the basis for estimating nucleated cell counts. The assay was immunoSEQ multiplex PCR, and TCRdb's table has in-frame clones only and misses some. D and trimming come from the DNA, and the V and J calls and clone size come from that table. Of roughly 150,000 clones listed, roughly nine tenths are singletons. Only one count was recorded for this clone. Trimming took off 4 bases at V and 3 bases at J, with 7 bases between the two ends. Germline CDR1 reads SGDLS; CDR2 reads YYNGEE. The CDR3 is 12 amino acids.

The specimen sequenced was peripheral blood. This sequence joins TRBV9 and TRBJ1-1; unclear D gene. This receptor was identified in a woman aged 55-70 years with active COVID-19. This CDR3 is CASSPRDTEAFF. The DNA for the CDR3 is TGTGCCAGCAGCCCCCGCGACACTGAAGCTTTCTTT.